The clone carrying this T cell receptor (beta chain) was seen repeatedly, ten times or more. The antigen is unknown. The CDR3 is 14 amino acids. Trimming removed 7 bases from V and 5 bases from J, with 17 bases in between. A single record per CDR3 protein comes from TCRdb applying MiXCR to the RT-PCR reads. The table shows under 550,000 distinct CDR3 sequences, with approximately 7.7% occurring only once. This sample stems from a study of response to subunit inactivated influenza vaccine. Study-wide results and caveats: The authors suggested that few new T cells are recruited per seasonal influenza vaccination.

The TCR was taken from a man in his fifties or sixties who received an inactivated influenza vaccine. The sequencing used PBMCs from blood, collected about 24 months after vaccination. The V gene is TRBV12-3 or TRBV12-4, the J gene TRBJ2-5; D may match TRBD1 or TRBD2 (5 bases each). The CDR3 sequence is CASTTGTTRETQYF. The CDR3 DNA reads as TGTGCCAGCACTACTGGGACCACAAGGGAGACCCAGTACTTC.